These T cell receptor beta chains were read from a single sample in a study of blood T cell repertoires in COVID-19. Repertoires were generated with immunoSEQ multiplex PCR, while TCRdb's copy carries only in-frame clones and drops some. The profile shows a few hundred thousand clones, over 75% of them singletons. Specimen: PBMCs or T cells enriched from blood (not recorded which). These TCRs come from a woman aged 18-30 years who had recovered from COVID-19. Each CDR3 is given with its conserved first and last residue. D genes are given only for firm matches. Expanded clones get a size class; other rows say once, few or many, or leave the size out.

j_call clone_size cdr3_length v_call d_call cdr3_nt cdr3_aa
TRBJ1-4 NA 13 TRBV13 NA TGTGCCAGCAGACAGTCCTTTGAGGAAAAACTGTTTTTT CASRQSFEEKLFF
TRBJ2-7 NA 15 TRBV6-5 NA TGTGCCAGCAGTCCAGGGGATTGGGCCTCCTACGAGCAGTACTTC CASSPGDWASYEQYF
TRBJ2-5 NA 16 TRBV5-8 TRBD1 TGTGCCAGCAGCAAAGGGACAGGGAGGGTCGGCGAGACCCAGTACTTC CASSKGTGRVGETQYF
TRBJ1-5 NA 15 TRBV28 TRBD1 TGTGCCACCCAACCCCCGGACAGGGCTCGGAGTCCCCAGCATTTT CATQPPDRARSPQHF
TRBJ2-2 few 14 TRBV6-2/TRBV6-3 NA TGTGCCAGCAGTGTTGGGGGGAGGACCGGGGAGCTGTTTTTT CASSVGGRTGELFF
TRBJ2-1 NA 15 TRBV6-5 TRBD2 TGTGCCAGCACCTTGGGGCTAGCGGGAGCAGATGAGCAGTTCTTC CASTLGLAGADEQFF
TRBJ1-2 few 12 TRBV3-1/TRBV3-2 NA TGTGCCAGCAGCCAAGCAGGGGTTGGCTACACCTTC CASSQAGVGYTF
TRBJ2-2 NA 16 TRBV9 TRBD2 TGTGCCAGCAGGAGAAAAGCGGGATCGAACACCGGGGAGCTGTTTTTT CASRRKAGSNTGELFF
TRBJ1-6 NA 14 TRBV30 NA TGTGCCTGGAGTGTGCGGGGTGTCCCTTCACCCCTCCACTTT CAWSVRGVPSPLHF
TRBJ2-5 NA 16 TRBV7-9 TRBD2 TGTGCCAGCAGCCCTACTAGCGGGGGGGCGTACGAGACCCAGTACTTC CASSPTSGGAYETQYF
TRBJ1-2 once 14 TRBV10-3 NA TGTGCCATCAGTGAGGACAGCTTGCCATATGGCTACACCTTC CAISEDSLPYGYTF
TRBJ2-1 NA 17 TRBV7-3 TRBD2 TGTGCCAGCAGCTCCCTTTCTAGCGGGAGCTCCTACAATGAGCAGTTCTTC CASSSLSSGSSYNEQFF
TRBJ2-2 NA 17 TRBV7-2 NA TGTGCCAGCAGCTTAGTATGGCAGGGCGCGAACACCGGGGAGCTGTTTTTT CASSLVWQGANTGELFF
TRBJ2-1 NA 16 TRBV4-1 TRBD2 TGCGCCAGCAGCCAAGATACGGGAGGGGACTACAATGAGCAGTTCTTC CASSQDTGGDYNEQFF
TRBJ2-7 once 14 TRBV27 TRBD1 TGTGCCAGCAGTTGGACAGGGGCGACGGACGAGCAGTACTTC CASSWTGATDEQYF
TRBJ1-1 NA 13 TRBV19 NA TGTGCCAGTAGAAACTCGGGGGACACTGAAGCTTTCTTT CASRNSGDTEAFF
TRBJ1-1 NA 14 TRBV5-8 TRBD1 TGTGCCAGCAGCAAAGACAGGGTGAACACTGAAGCTTTCTTT CASSKDRVNTEAFF
TRBJ1-5 NA 15 TRBV28 TRBD1 TGTGCCAGCAGAATGTCCGGGACAGGGAACCAGCCCCAGCATTTT CASRMSGTGNQPQHF
TRBJ1-1 once 16 TRBV15 NA TGTGCCACCAGCGAATTGCGGGGTAGTACGTACACTGAAGCTTTCTTT CATSELRGSTYTEAFF
TRBJ1-2 few 15 TRBV19 TRBD1 TGTGCCAGTAGTCCCAGGACAGGGCTGCTCTATGGCTACACCTTC CASSPRTGLLYGYTF
TRBJ1-1 NA 16 TRBV21-1 NA TGTGCCAGCACCACCCTTCTTAGGGAGTCTAACACTGAAGCTTTCTTT CASTTLLRESNTEAFF
TRBJ2-3 NA 17 TRBV5-6 NA TGTGCCAGCAGCTTGGGTGGGGGCAGAGGTGGCACAGATACGCAGTATTTT CASSLGGGRGGTDTQYF
TRBJ2-1 few 11 TRBV20-1 TRBD2 TGCAGTGCTGGCAGCGGGGGGGAGCAGTTCTTC CSAGSGGEQFF
TRBJ2-3 once 18 TRBV9 NA TGTGCCAGCAGCGTAGCCACTACGACTCGTTACTACACAGATACGCAGTATTTT CASSVATTTRYYTDTQYF
TRBJ2-3 NA 14 TRBV5-1 TRBD1 TGCGCCAGCAGCCCCGGGACAGAAACAGATACGCAGTATTTT CASSPGTETDTQYF
TRBJ1-2 NA 14 TRBV27 TRBD1 TGTGCCAGCAGGGAGGCAGGGGGCAACTATGGCTACACCTTC CASREAGGNYGYTF
TRBJ2-5 once 13 TRBV30 TRBD1 TGTGCCTGGAGCCTCACAGGGGGGCAGACCCAGTACTTC CAWSLTGGQTQYF
TRBJ1-2 NA 14 TRBV18 TRBD1 TGTGCCAGCTCACTCACAGGGGGGAACTATGGCTACACCTTC CASSLTGGNYGYTF
TRBJ1-2 few 15 TRBV7-9 NA TGTGCCAGCAGCTTAGCCACCGCAGGGTTCTATGGCTACACCTTC CASSLATAGFYGYTF
TRBJ1-1 NA 13 TRBV5-1 TRBD1 TGCGCCAGCAGCTTGGAGGGGGCTGGTGAAGCTTTCTTT CASSLEGAGEAFF
TRBJ1-2 NA 19 TRBV5-1 TRBD1 TGCGCCAGCAGCCTACTTGTGGGGACAGGCGACTCAATAAACTATGGCTACACCTTC CASSLLVGTGDSINYGYTF
TRBJ1-4 NA 14 TRBV5-1 TRBD1 TGCGCCAGCAGCTTGTCAAGGGGGCAGGGAAAACTGTTTTTT CASSLSRGQGKLFF
TRBJ2-7 NA 17 TRBV5-1 TRBD1 TGCGCCAGCAGCTTGTCCTTTGGCGACAGGGGGTCAAACGAGCAGTACTTC CASSLSFGDRGSNEQYF
TRBJ2-7 NA 18 TRBV7-8 TRBD2 TGTGCCAGCAGCCGCGGACTAGCGGGGACCTCCGGATCCTACGAGCAGTACTTC CASSRGLAGTSGSYEQYF
TRBJ1-5 NA 17 TRBV5-5 NA TGTGCCAGCAGCGGAACCTCAGGGGTGAACAGCAATCAGCCCCAGCATTTT CASSGTSGVNSNQPQHF
TRBJ1-1 NA 15 TRBV19 NA TGTGCCAGTAGTCCCCGAGTGAGGGCGGACACTGAAGCTTTCTTT CASSPRVRADTEAFF
TRBJ2-2 once 16 TRBV11-3 TRBD1 TGTGCCAGCAGCCCCCGACAGGGGGGTGGCACCGGGGAGCTGTTTTTT CASSPRQGGGTGELFF
TRBJ2-7 NA 11 TRBV20-1 NA TGCAGTGCTAGCCCCTACTACGAGCAGTACTTC CSASPYYEQYF
TRBJ2-1 NA 17 TRBV28 NA TGTGCCAGCAGTCATTGGCCCGGACAGGGAGGGTTTGATGAGCAGTTCTTC CASSHWPGQGGFDEQFF
TRBJ1-3 many 15 TRBV5-4 NA TGTGCCAGCAGCTTACAGGGCGACTCTGGAAACACCATATATTTT CASSLQGDSGNTIYF
TRBJ1-3 NA 14 TRBV6-5 NA TGTGCCAGCAGGACAACAGACGGCGGAAACACCATATATTTT CASRTTDGGNTIYF
TRBJ1-6 NA 17 TRBV6-1 TRBD1 TGTGCCAGCAGTGACCCCCCGCAGGGGGTACTGAGGTCACCCCTCCACTTT CASSDPPQGVLRSPLHF
TRBJ2-3 NA 15 TRBV7-7 TRBD2 TGTGCTAGCAGCTTAGGGGGACTAGCGCGGGATACGCAGTATTTT CASSLGGLARDTQYF
TRBJ2-1 NA 15 TRBV5-1 NA TGCGCCAGCAGCTTGGGTCAGGGGGGTTTCAATGAGCAGTTCTTC CASSLGQGGFNEQFF
TRBJ1-1 NA 16 TRBV4-1 TRBD1 TGCGCCAGCAGCCAAGATGGGACAGGGACAGACACTGAAGCTTTCTTT CASSQDGTGTDTEAFF
TRBJ2-3 NA 15 TRBV10-1 TRBD2 TGCGCCAGCAGTGGTACTAGCGGGCGCACAGATACGCAGTATTTT CASSGTSGRTDTQYF
TRBJ1-2 NA 14 TRBV10-3 NA TGTGCCATCAGGGGGGACAAAGGAGACTATGGCTACACCTTC CAIRGDKGDYGYTF
TRBJ1-1 NA 14 TRBV30 TRBD1 TGTGCCTGGAGTGACCGGGACAGGGTCCCTGAAGCTTTCTTT CAWSDRDRVPEAFF
TRBJ1-4 NA 14 TRBV6-5 TRBD1 TGTGCCAGCAGTTACTCAGGGGGCGACGAAAAACTGTTTTTT CASSYSGGDEKLFF
TRBJ2-1 NA 15 TRBV7-9 TRBD2 TGTGCCAGCAGCTTACTCGGGAGGGAGCGGAATGAGCAGTTCTTC CASSLLGRERNEQFF
TRBJ1-5 once 16 TRBV6-6 TRBD1 TGTGCCAGCAGTCGAATCGGGACAGCTCTCAATCAGCCCCAGCATTTT CASSRIGTALNQPQHF
TRBJ2-7 NA 13 TRBV3-1/TRBV3-2 NA TGTGCCAGCAGCCGAGACAGTACCTACGAGCAGTACTTC CASSRDSTYEQYF
TRBJ1-5 once 16 TRBV28 NA TGTGCCAGCACCCCCTGGGCGGGGAATGGCAATCAGCCCCAGCATTTT CASTPWAGNGNQPQHF
TRBJ2-1 once 12 TRBV11-2 NA TGTGCCAGCAGCTTAGGACATCCAGAGCAGTTCTTC CASSLGHPEQFF
TRBJ2-7 NA 13 TRBV5-1 TRBD1 TGCGCCAGCAGCTTGGGACAGGGGGCCGAGCAGTACTTC CASSLGQGAEQYF
TRBJ2-1 once 16 TRBV6-2/TRBV6-3 TRBD2 TGTGCCAGCAGTACAGTCGGGGAGGGCCGCTACAATGAGCAGTTCTTC CASSTVGEGRYNEQFF
TRBJ1-1 once 11 TRBV5-5 NA TGTGCCAGCAGCCGTAACACTGAAGCTTTCTTT CASSRNTEAFF
TRBJ1-2 NA 15 TRBV14 TRBD1 TGTGCCAGCAGCCAAGATGGGTGGACAGGGAGCGGCTACACCTTC CASSQDGWTGSGYTF
TRBJ1-1 NA 13 TRBV15 NA TGTGCCACCAGCAGAGAACAGGTCACTGAAGCTTTCTTT CATSREQVTEAFF
TRBJ1-3 NA 15 TRBV6-5 NA TGTGCCAGCAGTTTTACAGGGAGCTCTGGAAACACCATATATTTT CASSFTGSSGNTIYF